Described below is a single T cell receptor beta chain sequence and its context. Trimming took 0 bases from V and 5 from J, leaving 8 bases between them. Germline CDR1 reads LGHNA; CDR2 reads YSLEER. This CDR3 has 13 residues. This record belongs to a study of T cell responses to AZD1222 COVID-19 vaccine. TCRdb keeps only in-frame clones here, not all; method: immunoSEQ multiplex PCR. The profile covers more than 95,000 clones, with roughly nine tenths appearing a single time and roughly 1.5% taken by the ten largest. The V gene is TRBV4-3, the J gene TRBJ2-7, with D unresolved. The sequences come from peripheral blood, collected on day 0 of AZD1222 vaccination. The receptor's source is an adult in good health. CDR3 loop: CASSQERVHEQYF. The CDR3 nucleotides read TGCGCCAGCAGCCAAGAACGGGTTCACGAGCAGTACTTC.